A single TCR beta chain is shown here with its context. What it recognizes is unknown. The sample is drawn from a study of OX40 agonist ivuxolimab in advanced cancers. Broader study findings: Mean expanded clone counts were higher in CD8+ than CD4+ T cells.

Germline loops: CDR1 ENHRY, CDR2 SYGVKD. CDR3 size: 14 residues. The V end lost 10 bases, the J end lost 0 bases, and 13 bases lay between the germline ends. TCRdb keeps only in-frame clones here, not all; method: immunoSEQ multiplex PCR. The profile shows about 58,000 clones, 88% of them singletons. The specimen comprised CD4+ or CD8+ T cells sorted from blood, sampled in a trial of the OX40 agonist ivuxolimab. The V gene is TRBV10-3, the J gene TRBJ1-3; D is uncertain. This TCR was sampled from an adult with an advanced solid tumor such as melanoma, head and neck, liver or kidney cancer. The CDR3 region is CASTDGFSGNTIYF. CDR3 nucleotide sequence: TGTGCCAGTACAGACGGGTTCTCTGGAAACACCATATATTTT.